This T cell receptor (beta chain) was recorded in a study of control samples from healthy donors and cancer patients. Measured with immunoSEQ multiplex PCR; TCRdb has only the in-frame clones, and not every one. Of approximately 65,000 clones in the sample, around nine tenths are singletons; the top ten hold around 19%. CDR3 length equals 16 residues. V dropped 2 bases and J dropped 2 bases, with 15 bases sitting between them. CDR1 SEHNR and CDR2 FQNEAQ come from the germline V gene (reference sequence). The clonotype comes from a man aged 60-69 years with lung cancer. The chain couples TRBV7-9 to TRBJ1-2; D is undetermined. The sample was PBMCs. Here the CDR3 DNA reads TGTGCCAGCAGCTTATCCGTGGCCTCCTACAACTATGGCTACACCTTC. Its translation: CASSLSVASYNYGYTF. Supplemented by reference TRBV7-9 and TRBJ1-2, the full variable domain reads DTGVSQNPRHKITKRGQNVTFRCDPISEHNRLYWYRQTLGQGPEFLTYFQNEAQLEKSRLLSDRFSAERPKGSFSTLEIQRTEQGDSAMYLCASSLSVASYNYGYTFGSGTRLTVV.